The subject of this entry is one TCR beta chain. The data stem from a study of control samples from healthy donors and cancer patients. This CDR3 spans 13 amino acids. Per germline, CDR1 SGHDT and CDR2 YYEEEE. The junction had 6 bases not matched to a gene; V was cut back by 5 bases and J by 5 bases. Clones were sequenced by immunoSEQ multiplex PCR, and TCRdb holds only the in-frame ones, with some missing. The data hold tens of thousands of clones, with less than 90% observed a single time. Sequenced input: blood. The source of this sequence is a woman between 45 and 65 years old in good health. The chain carries TRBV5-6 and TRBJ2-5; 7 positions agree with TRBD1. The CDR3 loop reads CASRLTGLETQYF. The CDR3 DNA sequence: TGTGCCAGCAGGTTGACAGGGTTGGAGACCCAGTACTTC.